The clone carrying this T cell receptor beta chain showed up just once. The antigen is unknown. Naive CD8 cells comprised CD45RO-negative, CCR7-positively selected cells, excluding terminally differentiated effector memory CD45RA+ cells. This sample is drawn from a study of shared clonotypes between healthy human individuals. This CDR3 is built from 13 residues. Germline V gene data show CDR1 as SGHRS and CDR2 as YFSETQ. Trimming removed 4 bases from V and 3 bases from J; junction bases left unmatched: 4. Only in-frame clones appear in the TCRdb table, and some are missing; sequencing was by immunoSEQ multiplex PCR. The table lists just over 2,000,000 clones, about 95% of them singletons. Overall study findings and caveats: Naive subsets generally had larger estimated richness than memory subsets.

Sequenced: naive CD8+ T cells sorted from blood. The chain recombines TRBV5-1 with TRBJ2-7; 7 bases line up with TRBD2. The clonotype originates from a man between 18 and 29 years old in good health. The CDR3 loop reads CASSVGTNYEQYF. The CDR3 DNA reads as TGCGCCAGCAGCGTCGGGACTAACTACGAGCAGTACTTC.